This paragraph reports one TCR beta chain. As processed by the authors: Amplification of reference gene primers provided the estimated nucleated cell counts. Clones were read by immunoSEQ multiplex PCR, and TCRdb kept only the in-frame ones, dropping some. The DNA gave D and trimming, while V, J and clone size come from that table. This sample has about 41,000 clones, with nearly 90% found just once. These data belong to a study of blood T cell repertoires in COVID-19. The TCR sequence derives from a man in his 60s with acute or convalescent COVID-19. Input material: peripheral blood.

CDR3 sequence: CASSDGNYGYTF. CDR3 nucleotide sequence: TGTGCCAGCAGTGACGGGAACTATGGCTACACCTTC. The V and J genes are TRBV25-1 and TRBJ1-2; D is uncertain. V dropped 3 bases and J dropped 2 bases, with 4 bases sitting between them. The germline V gene has CDR1 MGHDK and CDR2 SYGVNS. This CDR3 region has 12 residues.